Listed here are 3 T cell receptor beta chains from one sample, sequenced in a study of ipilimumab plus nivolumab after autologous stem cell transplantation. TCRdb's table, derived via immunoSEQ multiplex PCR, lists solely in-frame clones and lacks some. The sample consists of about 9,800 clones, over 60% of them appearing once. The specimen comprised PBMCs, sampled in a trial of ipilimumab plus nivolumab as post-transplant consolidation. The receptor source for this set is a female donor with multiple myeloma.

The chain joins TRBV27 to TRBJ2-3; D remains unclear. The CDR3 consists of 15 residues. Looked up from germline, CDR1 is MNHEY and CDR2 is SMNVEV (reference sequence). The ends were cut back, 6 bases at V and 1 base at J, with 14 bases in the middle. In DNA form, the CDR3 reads TGTGCCAGCAGGACCCCGTCAGGACGCACAGATACGCAGTATTTT. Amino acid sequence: CASRTPSGRTDTQYF.

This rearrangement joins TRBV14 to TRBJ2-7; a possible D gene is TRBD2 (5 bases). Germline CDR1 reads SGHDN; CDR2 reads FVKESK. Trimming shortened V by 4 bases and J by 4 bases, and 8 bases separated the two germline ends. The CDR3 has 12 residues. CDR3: CASSPTSYEQYF. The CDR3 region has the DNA TGTGCCAGCAGCCCTACTAGTTACGAGCAGTACTTC. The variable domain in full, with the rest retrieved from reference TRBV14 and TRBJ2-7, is EAGVTQFPSHSVIEKGQTVTLRCDPISGHDNLYWYRRVMGKEIKFLLHFVKESKQDESGMPNNRFLAERTGGTYSTLKVQPAELEDSGVYFCASSPTSYEQYFGPGTRLTVT.

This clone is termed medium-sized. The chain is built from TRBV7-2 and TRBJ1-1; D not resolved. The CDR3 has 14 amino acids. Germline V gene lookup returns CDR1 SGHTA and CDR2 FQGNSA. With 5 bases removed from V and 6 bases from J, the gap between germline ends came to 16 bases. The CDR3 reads CASSGYRVNSEAFF. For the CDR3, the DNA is TGTGCCAGCAGCGGGTATCGGGTTAACTCTGAAGCTTTCTTT.